A selection of T cell receptor beta chains follows, all from one sample in a study of blood T cell repertoires in COVID-19. Clones were sequenced by immunoSEQ multiplex PCR, and TCRdb holds only the in-frame ones, with some missing. The repertoire includes under 80,000 clones, about 89% of them detected once, and more than 11% sits in the top ten. Material for sequencing was peripheral blood. The source is a man between 65 and 85 years old with active or convalescent COVID-19. CDR3s include the opening cysteine and the closing phenylalanine or tryptophan. The D gene is left open where the match is weak. Part of the rows lack a size; the others show once, few, many or a class for expanded clones.

TGTGCCAGCAGCTTAGGGGTCGGTAGCGGGAGGAGGAAATACAATGAGCAGTTCTTC	CASSLGVGSGRRKYNEQFF	NA	TRBD2	TRBV7-2	TRBJ2-1
TGTGCCAGAAGCTTCCGGGACAACCCCAGCGGGGCCCTCCACTTT	CARSFRDNPSGALHF	once	NA	TRBV5-3	TRBJ1-6
TGCGCCAGCAGCCAAGGAATCTCAGAGGGTTTCTCTGGCTACACCTTC	CASSQGISEGFSGYTF	NA	NA	TRBV4-3	TRBJ1-2
TGTACCAGCAGCAAACAGGGGGACTCTGGAAACACCATATATTTT	CTSSKQGDSGNTIYF	NA	TRBD1	TRBV9	TRBJ1-3
TGTGCCAGCTCACCACAACAGGGGGGTGATGGCTACACCTTC	CASSPQQGGDGYTF	NA	TRBD1	TRBV18	TRBJ1-2
TGTGCCAGCAGCCACAGGGGGACGACTAATGAAAAACTGTTTTTT	CASSHRGTTNEKLFF	NA	TRBD1	TRBV27	TRBJ1-4
TGTGCCAGCAGCTACCGGACAGGGGGTATAACCGGGATCAGCTCCTACAATGAGCAGTTCTTC	CASSYRTGGITGISSYNEQFF	NA	TRBD1	TRBV7-8	TRBJ2-1
TGTGCCAGCAGCATGGACAGGGGCTATGGCTACACCTTC	CASSMDRGYGYTF	NA	TRBD1	TRBV7-3	TRBJ1-2
TGCGCCAGCAGCTTGGTGAGGGGGAGCTCCTACGAGCAGTACTTC	CASSLVRGSSYEQYF	NA	NA	TRBV5-1	TRBJ2-7
TGTGCCAGCTCACCACCATCTGACACTGAAGCTTTCTTT	CASSPPSDTEAFF	once	NA	TRBV18	TRBJ1-1
TGCGCCAGCAGCCCCGGGACTCAACAAGAGACCCAGTACTTC	CASSPGTQQETQYF	once	NA	TRBV5-1	TRBJ2-5
TGTGCCAGCAGGAGTTATCGTAACACCGGGGAGCTGTTTTTT	CASRSYRNTGELFF	NA	NA	TRBV6-4	TRBJ2-2
TGTGCCAGCAGTCGCGGTTGGACAGGGATTGTAGATACGCAGTATTTT	CASSRGWTGIVDTQYF	NA	TRBD1	TRBV2	TRBJ2-3
TGTGCCAGCAGTTACACCGGGACAGGGGTCTCTGGGGCCAACGTCCTGACTTTC	CASSYTGTGVSGANVLTF	NA	TRBD1	TRBV6-2/TRBV6-3	TRBJ2-6
TGTGCCACTTTGTCATCGAGTCCGGGGTCCACAGATACGCAGTATTTT	CATLSSSPGSTDTQYF	NA	NA	TRBV6-6	TRBJ2-3
TGTGCCACCAGTGACCATCGGACAGGACGAGTAGGACAGCCCCAGCATTTT	CATSDHRTGRVGQPQHF	NA	TRBD1	TRBV24-1	TRBJ1-5
TGTGCCACCACCCTGGACAGGGGTGGTTTTGAAGCTTTCTTT	CATTLDRGGFEAFF	NA	TRBD1	TRBV15	TRBJ1-1
TGTGCCAGCAGCCAGGGACAGGGTTCCCAGCCCCAGCATTTT	CASSQGQGSQPQHF	NA	TRBD1	TRBV4-2	TRBJ1-5
TGTGCCAGCAGCACAGTAACCTACGAGCAGTACTTC	CASSTVTYEQYF	NA	NA	TRBV5-6	TRBJ2-7
TGTGCCAGCAGCTTAGGGACTAGCGCTGATACGCAGTATTTT	CASSLGTSADTQYF	NA	TRBD2	TRBV11-1	TRBJ2-3
TGCGCCAGCAGCTTGATGGGGGGAGCTAATGAAAAACTGTTTTTT	CASSLMGGANEKLFF	NA	NA	TRBV5-1	TRBJ1-4
TGTGCCAGTAGGGAGACTAGCGGGGGGAGCTCCTACAATGAGCAGTTCTTC	CASRETSGGSSYNEQFF	NA	TRBD2	TRBV19	TRBJ2-1
TGTGCCAGCAGCCCTGATGGGCTGGTGAATTCACCCCTCCACTTT	CASSPDGLVNSPLHF	NA	NA	TRBV5-5	TRBJ1-6
TGCGCCAGCAGCTTGGGGGGCAGTTACACTGAAGCTTTCTTT	CASSLGGSYTEAFF	once	NA	TRBV5-1	TRBJ1-1
TGTGCCAGCAGCACAATAGCGGGAGGGACCAATGAGCAGTTCTTC	CASSTIAGGTNEQFF	NA	TRBD2	TRBV6-4	TRBJ2-1
TGCAGTGCTAGATCGAGCACTGAAGCTTTCTTT	CSARSSTEAFF	NA	NA	TRBV20-1	TRBJ1-1
TGTGCCAGCAGGGCGCGGGGGGAGAGCACAGATACGCAGTATTTT	CASRARGESTDTQYF	NA	TRBD2	TRBV5-4	TRBJ2-3
TGTGCCAGCAGTCTAGGCGGTTACGAGCAGTACTTC	CASSLGGYEQYF	NA	NA	TRBV28	TRBJ2-7
TGCGCCAGCAGCTACACCGGGAGTACTTTCTCTGGGGCCAACGTCCTGACTTTC	CASSYTGSTFSGANVLTF	NA	NA	TRBV5-1	TRBJ2-6
TGTGCCAGCAGTTTTAAGGCTAGCGTGGGCGAGCAGTACTTC	CASSFKASVGEQYF	NA	NA	TRBV27	TRBJ2-7
TGTGCCAGCAGACCAAGCGGACCTCCTAAAGAGACCCAGTACTTC	CASRPSGPPKETQYF	NA	NA	TRBV2	TRBJ2-5
TGTGCCACCCGGACAGGGCAACCCAATCAGCCCCAGCATTTT	CATRTGQPNQPQHF	NA	TRBD1	TRBV28	TRBJ1-5
TGTGCCAGCAGCGACTCCCCTCGAGATACGCAGTATTTT	CASSDSPRDTQYF	NA	NA	TRBV9	TRBJ2-3
TGTGCCATCAGTGAGAGAGCGGGGATCCAAGAGACCCAGTACTTC	CAISERAGIQETQYF	NA	TRBD2	TRBV10-3	TRBJ2-5
TGTGCCAGCAGGAGACAGGGGGCGAAGGATTCACCCCTCCACTTT	CASRRQGAKDSPLHF	NA	TRBD1	TRBV6-5	TRBJ1-6
TGTGCCAGCAGTTTCTCTGGCAATCAGCCCCAGCATTTT	CASSFSGNQPQHF	few	NA	TRBV27	TRBJ1-5
TGTGCCAGCAGCTACGACCTAGAGCAACCCTACAATGAGCAGTTCTTC	CASSYDLEQPYNEQFF	once	NA	TRBV7-3	TRBJ2-1
TGTGCCAGCAGCTTGCACAGGGGCTACGAGCAGTACTTC	CASSLHRGYEQYF	NA	TRBD1	TRBV5-6	TRBJ2-7
TGTGCCAGCAGCCAAGCGCACGGGGGGGTTGTAGAACACTTT	CASSQAHGGVVEHF	NA	NA	TRBV3-1/TRBV3-2	TRBJ1-6
TGTGCCAGCAGCTTATTTGGCGGCCGAGGGGGCGAGCAGTACTTC	CASSLFGGRGGEQYF	NA	NA	TRBV11-2	TRBJ2-7
TGTGCCAGCAGTGAAGAACGAGTGGAGTTCTTC	CASSEERVEFF	NA	NA	TRBV6-1	TRBJ2-1
TGTGCCAGCAGTCGGGGCGGGAGGCTACAAGAGACCCAGTACTTC	CASSRGGRLQETQYF	NA	TRBD2	TRBV28	TRBJ2-5
TGTGCCTGGAGTTTTGTTTACAGGGTAAACGAGGGCTACACCTTC	CAWSFVYRVNEGYTF	once	NA	TRBV30	TRBJ1-2
TGCGCCAGCCGACTAGCGGGAGGGCCCTACAATGAGCAGTTCTTC	CASRLAGGPYNEQFF	NA	TRBD2	TRBV5-1	TRBJ2-1